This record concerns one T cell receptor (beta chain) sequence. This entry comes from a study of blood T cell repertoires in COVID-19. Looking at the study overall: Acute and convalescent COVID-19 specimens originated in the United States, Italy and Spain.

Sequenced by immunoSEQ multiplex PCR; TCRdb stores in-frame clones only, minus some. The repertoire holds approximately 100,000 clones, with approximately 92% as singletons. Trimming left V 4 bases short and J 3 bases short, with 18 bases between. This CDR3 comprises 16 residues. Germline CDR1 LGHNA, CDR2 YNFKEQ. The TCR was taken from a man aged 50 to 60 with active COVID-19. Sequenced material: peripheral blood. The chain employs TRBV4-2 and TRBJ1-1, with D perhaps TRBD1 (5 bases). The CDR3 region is CASSPGHLPSDTEAFF. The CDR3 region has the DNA TGTGCCAGCAGCCCTGGACACCTACCATCGGACACTGAAGCTTTCTTT.